Presented here are 19 T cell receptor beta chains from one specimen sequenced in a study of blood T cell repertoires in COVID-19. Using immunoSEQ multiplex PCR, the repertoire was profiled, and TCRdb retains in-frame clones only, with some absent. The table includes about 250,000 clones, about nine tenths detected once. Sequencing was performed on peripheral blood. All receptors come from a man aged 25-45 years with COVID-19, enrolled during active disease.

With regard to this clone: A read error may produce the germline difference seen at one junction end. The chain carries TRBV6-4 and TRBJ1-5, with D perhaps TRBD1 (6 bases). Germline loops: CDR1 MRHNA, CDR2 SNTAGT. CDR3 size: 15 residues. This CDR3 reads CASSAEFGGNQPQHF. The CDR3 DNA follows: TGTGCCAGCAGCGCCGAGTTTGGGGGCAACCAGCCCCAGCATTTT.

This clone was picked up one time. This chain connects TRBV7-9 to TRBJ1-2, with TRBD1 matching over 8 bases. In germline, CDR1 is SEHNR, CDR2 FQNEAQ (reference sequence). Germline trimming cut 2 bases from V and 5 bases from J; bases unmatched to any gene: 4. The length of the CDR3 is 14 residues. The CDR3 here is CASSLQGAFYGYTF. CDR3 nucleotides: TGTGCCAGCAGCTTACAGGGGGCTTTTTATGGCTACACCTTC.

Note on this clone: The junction and the germline gene differ at one end; a read error may be behind it. This chain joins TRBV12-3 or TRBV12-4 and TRBJ2-5; possibly TRBD2 for D (5 bases). The CDR3 totals 12 residues. The CDR3 bases are TGTGCCAGCAGTTTAAGAGGGATCCGCTGGGACTTC. It encodes CASSLRGIRWDF.

This clone appeared a single time. The rearrangement links TRBV19 to TRBJ1-2, with TRBD1 matching over 8 bases. Germline V gene data show CDR1 as LNHDA and CDR2 as SQIVND (reference sequence). J lost 2 bases, V lost 5 bases, and 1 base had no gene match. This CDR3 region has 13 residues. The CDR3 nucleotides read TGTGCCAGTAGTTACAGGGGGAACTATGGCTACACCTTC. Its translation is CASSYRGNYGYTF.

The V call is TRBV9, the J call TRBJ1-2, with 8 positions matching TRBD1. The germline gives CDR1 SGDLS, CDR2 YYNGEE. Germline trimming cut 0 bases from V and 7 bases from J; bases unmatched to any gene: 8. The CDR3 is made up of 15 amino acids. The CDR3 sequence: CASSVESGGVFGYTF. DNA for the CDR3: TGTGCCAGCAGCGTAGAGTCAGGGGGCGTCTTTGGCTACACCTTC.

With regard to this clone: Distinct nucleotide sequences in the sample also encode this CDR3. The chain couples TRBV5-4 to TRBJ2-7, with 8 bases that match TRBD1. Germline CDR1 SGHNT, CDR2 YYREEE (reference sequence). CDR3 length: 14 amino acids. J gave up 5 bases and V 0 bases, and 4 bases lay outside the gene matches. The CDR3: CASSLVQGDHEQYF. The CDR3 nucleotides are TGTGCCAGCAGCTTGGTACAGGGGGACCACGAGCAGTACTTC.

V gene TRBV6-5 combines with J gene TRBJ1-1; D unclear. CDR3 length: 13 residues. Per germline, CDR1 MNHEY and CDR2 SVGAGI. The V end lost 2 bases, the J end lost 5 bases, and 9 bases lay between the germline ends. The CDR3 DNA follows: TGTGCCAGCAGTTACGAGTTTCGTACTGAAGCTTTCTTT. It yields the protein CASSYEFRTEAFF.

This clone was seen a single time. The J gene is TRBJ1-4, the V gene TRBV19, with 10 bases identical to TRBD1. Looked up from germline, CDR1 is LNHDA and CDR2 is SQIVND (reference sequence). The CDR3 contains 14 residues. V gave up 6 bases and J gave up 6 bases; unmatched junction bases: 4. This chain's CDR3 is CASSWTGGDEKLFF. DNA of the CDR3: TGTGCCAGTAGCTGGACAGGGGGAGATGAAAAACTGTTTTTT.

The V call is TRBV28, the J call TRBJ2-5; D gene ambiguous. There are 12 residues in the CDR3. The germline V gene has CDR1 MDHEN and CDR2 SYDVKM. V was cut by 5 bases and J by 5 bases, with 9 bases left in between. CDR3 DNA sequence: TGTGCCAGCAGTGTTGTTCTGGAGACCCAGTACTTC. Protein product: CASSVVLETQYF.

This clone was observed once. This sequence joins TRBV14 and TRBJ1-1; D unclear. The CDR3 totals 13 residues. V shed 8 bases and J shed 0 bases, with 10 bases lying between them. Germline V lookup: CDR1 SGHDN, CDR2 FVKESK. The CDR3 spells CASSPTMNTEAFF. As DNA, the CDR3 is TGTGCCAGCTCCCCCACTATGAACACTGAAGCTTTCTTT.

The rearrangement links TRBV5-6 to TRBJ1-5; D is undetermined. Trimming took 2 bases from V and 3 from J, leaving 6 bases between them. CDR1 is SGHDT and CDR2 is YYEEEE in the germline V gene. There are 13 residues in the CDR3. DNA for the CDR3: TGTGCCAGCAGCTTACGGTTCAATCAGCCCCAGCATTTT. Protein sequence: CASSLRFNQPQHF.

This chain connects TRBV6-5 to TRBJ2-5; 7 bases line up with TRBD2. Per the germline V gene, CDR1 is MNHEY and CDR2 is SVGAGI. The length of the CDR3 is 14 residues. V shed 2 bases, J shed 1 base, and the junction held 1 base outside the gene matches. CDR3 DNA: TGTGCCAGCAGTTACGGCGGGGGCCAAGAGACCCAGTACTTC. Amino acids: CASSYGGGQETQYF.

The gene calls are TRBV6-1 and TRBJ1-2, with TRBD1 as a possible D gene (5 bases). The CDR3 is 14 residues long. Germline loops: CDR1 MNHNS, CDR2 SASEGT. V gave up 1 base and J gave up 4 bases, with 10 bases separating them. The CDR3 DNA sequence: TGTGCCAGCAGTGAAGTGGAGGGGATCTATGGCTACACCTTC. Amino acids: CASSEVEGIYGYTF.

There are a few counts of this clone. The V gene is TRBV27, the J gene TRBJ1-1, with TRBD1 as a possible D gene (5 bases). Deletions cut 5 bases from V and 0 bases from J, with 16 bases between. Germline CDR1 reads MNHEY; CDR2 reads SMNVEV (reference sequence). The length of the CDR3 is 16 residues. CDR3 sequence (DNA): TGTGCCAGCAGTACAATCGTAGACAGTATGAACACTGAAGCTTTCTTT. Translating gives CASSTIVDSMNTEAFF.

This rearrangement joins TRBV7-6 to TRBJ2-5, with 9 bases that match TRBD1. J was trimmed by 0 bases and V by 1 base; bases with no gene match: 3. Looked up from germline, CDR1 is SGHVS and CDR2 is FNYEAQ. This CDR3 contains 16 residues. The CDR3 spells CASSLVRQGDQETQYF. CDR3 DNA sequence: TGTGCCAGCAGCTTAGTTCGACAGGGGGACCAAGAGACCCAGTACTTC.

The chain has TRBV19 and TRBJ2-1; possibly TRBD1 for D (8 bases). Germline V lookup: CDR1 LNHDA, CDR2 SQIVND (reference sequence). Trimming cost V 4 bases and J 4 bases, with 14 bases left between them. This CDR3 comprises 15 residues. CDR3 region: CASSKRDRQYNEQFF. In DNA form, the CDR3 reads TGTGCCAGTAGTAAGCGGGACAGGCAGTACAATGAGCAGTTCTTC.

On this clone itself: Germline and junction disagree at one end, which may indicate a read error. The rearrangement joins TRBV7-9 to TRBJ1-5, with unresolved D. This CDR3 has 13 amino acids. Germline V gene data show CDR1 as SEHNR and CDR2 as FQNEAQ (reference sequence). In DNA form, the CDR3 reads TGTGCCAGCAGCAGAACAGAGAATCAGCCTCAGCATTTT. It translates to CASSRTENQPQHF.

The chain employs TRBV28 and TRBJ2-3; 7 nucleotides align to TRBD2. Germline V gene lookup returns CDR1 MDHEN and CDR2 SYDVKM. V lost 4 bases and J lost 3; bases outside the gene matches: 13. This CDR3 is built from 17 residues. The CDR3 DNA follows: TGTGCCAGCAGTTCCCTGCGGAATAGCGGGTCAACAGATACGCAGTATTTT. Amino acid sequence: CASSSLRNSGSTDTQYF.

The chain is built from TRBV5-4 and TRBJ2-3, with D tentatively TRBD1 (5 bases). Trimming took off 4 bases at V and 4 bases at J, with 19 bases between the two ends. Germline lookup yields CDR1 SGHNT and CDR2 YYREEE (reference sequence). This CDR3 is built from 16 residues. The CDR3 DNA reads TGTGCCAGCAGCCCCCTAATAGGGGTAGGGGCAGATACGCAGTATTTT. This sequence encodes CASSPLIGVGADTQYF. Full variable domain (outside the CDR3, taken from reference TRBV5-4 and TRBJ2-3): ETGVTQSPTHLIKTRGQQVTLRCSSQSGHNTVSWYQQALGQGPQFIFQYYREEENGRGNFPPRFSGLQFPNYSSELNVNALELDDSALYLCASSPLIGVGADTQYFGPGTRLTVL.